Described below is a single T cell receptor (beta chain) sequence and its context. Authors' analysis steps: Researchers report that nucleated cell counts were estimated from reference gene primer amplification. Data came from immunoSEQ multiplex PCR; TCRdb stores just in-frame clones and leaves some out. V and J calls and clone size are copied from that table; D and trimming were computed from the DNA. The sample holds hundreds of thousands of clones, roughly 88% seen once. Participants reported their clinical history, and cohort assignment relied on those reports. This sample is drawn from a study of blood T cell repertoires in COVID-19. For the study at large: The analysed material was cDNA or gDNA that came from T cells, B-cell-depleted T cells, or PBMCs.

The V gene's germline CDR1 is KGHSH and CDR2 LQKENI. The CDR3 contains 13 residues. Losses at the gene ends were 3 bases for V and 5 bases for J; bases not matched to a gene: 3. This TCR was sampled from a woman aged 25 to 45 who had recovered from COVID-19. The V gene is TRBV18, the J gene TRBJ1-2; TRBD1 aligns across 7 bases. Input material: PBMCs or T cells enriched from blood (not recorded which). The CDR3 is CASSPDRVYGYTF. The CDR3 DNA reads TGTGCCAGCTCACCCGACAGGGTGTATGGCTACACCTTC. Full variable domain (rest looked up from reference TRBV18 and TRBJ1-2): NAGVMQNPRHLVRRRGQEARLRCSPMKGHSHVYWYRQLPEEGLKFMVYLQKENIIDESGMPKERFSAEFPKEGPSILRIQQVVRGDSAAYFCASSPDRVYGYTFGSGTRLTVV.